The TCR beta chain under discussion was sequenced for a study of T cells after yellow fever vaccination. Notes on the study in general: Post-booster repertoires contained most primary-vaccination clones again (around 96% CD4, around 89% CD8). A small share of clonotypes appeared in both CD4 and CD8 compartments.

They built TCR cDNA with 5'RACE template switching, a step that put in a universal primer site and UMIs. MiXCR, run by TCRdb on the 5' RACE reads, gives a single entry per CDR3 protein. Here the sample spans over 85,000 distinct CDR3 sequences, 7.5% to 10% being singletons. V gave up 2 bases and J gave up 1 base; unmatched junction bases: 9. Germline lookup yields CDR1 MNHNS and CDR2 SASEGT. The CDR3 spans 17 residues. The chain is built from TRBV6-1 and TRBJ2-7, with 9 bases aligning to TRBD1. The sequenced sample was CD8+ T cells not binding an NS4B(214-222) dextramer, sorted from PBMCs, obtained roughly 15 days after the first yellow fever vaccination. This TCR was sampled from a young man who received the YFV17D yellow fever vaccine. The CDR3 DNA follows: TGTGCCAGCAGTGAACCGGGACAGGGATTCAGTTCCTACGAGCAGTACTTC. The encoded protein is CASSEPGQGFSSYEQYF.